This T cell receptor beta chain was identified in a study of spatial heterogeneity in lung cancer. Study-level information: The study sequenced follow-up PBMC samples when they were available, at a median of around 2 years after resection. Overall study results and limits: Whereas they appeared in blood less at follow-up, ubiquitous expanded tumor TCRs appeared there more at resection.

The time point is: blood at routine non-recurrence follow-up after resection. Each TCR cDNA molecule bore a unique molecular identifier. TCRdb re-analysed the 5' RACE reads in MiXCR, keeping a single row per CDR3 protein. Here the sample spans under 1,500 distinct CDR3 sequences, roughly 27% being singletons. This clonotype was counted a few times. Its antigen remains unknown. Trimming left V 5 bases short and J 4 bases short, with 18 bases between. CDR1 and CDR2 (germline): MGHRA, YSYEKL. This CDR3 has 15 amino acids. The chain joins TRBV4-1 to TRBJ2-7; the D call may be TRBD1 or TRBD2 (6 bases each). The receptor was derived from a male donor with early-stage non-small cell lung cancer. Sequences were derived from PBMCs, sampled at follow-up. The CDR3 bases are TGCGCCAGCAGCGCGGGAAGGGGGGTCTCGTACGAGCAGTACTTC. It encodes CASSAGRGVSYEQYF.